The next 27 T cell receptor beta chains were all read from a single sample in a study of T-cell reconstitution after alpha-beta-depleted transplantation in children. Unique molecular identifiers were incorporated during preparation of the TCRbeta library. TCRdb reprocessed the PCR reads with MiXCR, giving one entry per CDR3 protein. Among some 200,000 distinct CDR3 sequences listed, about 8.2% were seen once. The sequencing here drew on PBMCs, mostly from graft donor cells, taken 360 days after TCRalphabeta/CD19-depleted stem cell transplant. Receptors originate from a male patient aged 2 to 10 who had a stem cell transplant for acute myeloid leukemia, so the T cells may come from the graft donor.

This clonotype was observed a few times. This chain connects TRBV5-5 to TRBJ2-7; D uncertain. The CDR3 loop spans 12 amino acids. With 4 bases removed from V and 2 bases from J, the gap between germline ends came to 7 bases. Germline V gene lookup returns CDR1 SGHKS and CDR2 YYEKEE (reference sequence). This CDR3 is CASSPGAYEQYF. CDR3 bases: TGTGCCAGCAGCCCAGGAGCCTACGAGCAGTACTTC.

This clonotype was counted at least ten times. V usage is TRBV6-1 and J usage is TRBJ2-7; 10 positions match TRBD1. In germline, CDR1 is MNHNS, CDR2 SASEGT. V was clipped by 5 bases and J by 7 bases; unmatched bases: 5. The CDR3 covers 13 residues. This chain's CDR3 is CASSQGQGWEQYF. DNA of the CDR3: TGTGCCAGCAGTCAGGGACAGGGGTGGGAGCAGTACTTC.

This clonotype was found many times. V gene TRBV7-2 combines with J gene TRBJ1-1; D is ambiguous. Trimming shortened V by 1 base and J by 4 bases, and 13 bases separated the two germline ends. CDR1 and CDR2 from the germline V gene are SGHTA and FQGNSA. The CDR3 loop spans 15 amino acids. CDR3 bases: TGTGCCAGCAGCTTAGGACGGTCGACGGCCACTGAAGCTTTCTTT. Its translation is CASSLGRSTATEAFF. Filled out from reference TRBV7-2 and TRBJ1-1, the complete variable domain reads GAGVSQSPSNKVTEKGKDVELRCDPISGHTALYWYRQSLGQGLEFLIYFQGNSAPDKSGLPSDRFSAERTGGSVSTLTIQRTQQEDSAVYLCASSLGRSTATEAFFGQGTRLTVV.

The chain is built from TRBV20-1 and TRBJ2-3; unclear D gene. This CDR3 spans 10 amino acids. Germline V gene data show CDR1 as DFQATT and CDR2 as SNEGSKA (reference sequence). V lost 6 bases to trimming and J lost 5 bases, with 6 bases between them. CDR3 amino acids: CSALIDTQYF. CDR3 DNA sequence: TGCAGTGCCCTAATAGATACGCAGTATTTT.

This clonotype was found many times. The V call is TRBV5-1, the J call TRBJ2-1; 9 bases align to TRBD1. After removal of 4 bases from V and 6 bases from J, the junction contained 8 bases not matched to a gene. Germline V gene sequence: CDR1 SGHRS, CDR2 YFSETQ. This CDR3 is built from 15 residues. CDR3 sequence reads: CASSADRGSSNEQFF. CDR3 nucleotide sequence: TGCGCCAGCAGCGCGGACAGGGGCAGTAGCAATGAGCAGTTCTTC.

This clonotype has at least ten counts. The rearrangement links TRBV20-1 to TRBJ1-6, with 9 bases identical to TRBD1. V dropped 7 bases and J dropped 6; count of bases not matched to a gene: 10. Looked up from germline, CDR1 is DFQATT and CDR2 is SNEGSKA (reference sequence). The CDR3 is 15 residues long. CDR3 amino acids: CSVKTGGSVNSPLHF. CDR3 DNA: TGCAGTGTTAAGACAGGGGGGAGCGTTAATTCACCCCTCCACTTT.

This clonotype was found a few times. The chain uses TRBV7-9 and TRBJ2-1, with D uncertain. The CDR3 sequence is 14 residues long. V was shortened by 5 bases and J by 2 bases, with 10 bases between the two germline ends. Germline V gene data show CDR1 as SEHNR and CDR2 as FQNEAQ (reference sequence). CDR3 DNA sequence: TGTGCCAGCAGCCCCAGCGTGGCCTACAATGAGCAGTTCTTC. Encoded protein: CASSPSVAYNEQFF.

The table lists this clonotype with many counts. The CDR3 DNA reads TGTGCCAGCGTAGCCGCAGGGTTAGGGGAGACCCAGTACTTC. Translated, it gives CASVAAGLGETQYF. V and J are TRBV25-1 and TRBJ2-5; a weak D match, TRBD1 (5 bases). Germline V lookup: CDR1 MGHDK, CDR2 SYGVNS. V was trimmed by 8 bases and J by 5 bases, leaving 18 bases between them. The length of the CDR3 is 14 residues.

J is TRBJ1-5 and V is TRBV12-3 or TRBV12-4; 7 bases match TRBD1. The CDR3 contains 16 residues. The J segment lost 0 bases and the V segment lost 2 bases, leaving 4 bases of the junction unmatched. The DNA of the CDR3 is TGTGCCAGCAGTTTAATAGGGGGCTATAGCAATCAGCCCCAGCATTTT. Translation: CASSLIGGYSNQPQHF.

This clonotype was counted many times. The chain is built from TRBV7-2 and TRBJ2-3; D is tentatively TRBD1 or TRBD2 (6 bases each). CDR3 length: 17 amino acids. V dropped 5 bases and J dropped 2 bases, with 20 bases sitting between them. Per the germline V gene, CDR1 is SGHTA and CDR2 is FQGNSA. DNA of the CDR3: TGTGCCAGCAGCAAGGGGGGTAGCAGGTTATTCACAGATACGCAGTATTTT. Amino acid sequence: CASSKGGSRLFTDTQYF. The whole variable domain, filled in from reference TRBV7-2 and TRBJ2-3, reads GAGVSQSPSNKVTEKGKDVELRCDPISGHTALYWYRQSLGQGLEFLIYFQGNSAPDKSGLPSDRFSAERTGGSVSTLTIQRTQQEDSAVYLCASSKGGSRLFTDTQYFGPGTRLTVL.

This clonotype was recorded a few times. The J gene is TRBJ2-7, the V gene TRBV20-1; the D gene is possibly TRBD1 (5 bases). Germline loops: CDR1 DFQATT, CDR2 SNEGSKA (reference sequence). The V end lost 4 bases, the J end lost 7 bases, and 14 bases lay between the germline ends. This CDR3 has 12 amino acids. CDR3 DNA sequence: TGCAGTGCTAAGGGGAAGGGTTGGGAGCAGTACGTC. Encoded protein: CSAKGKGWEQYV.

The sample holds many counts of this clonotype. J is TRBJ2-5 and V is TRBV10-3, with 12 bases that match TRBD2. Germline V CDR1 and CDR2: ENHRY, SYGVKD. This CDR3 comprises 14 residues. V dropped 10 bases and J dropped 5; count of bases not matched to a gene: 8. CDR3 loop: CATFDTSGGETQYF. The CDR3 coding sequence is TGTGCCACATTCGATACTAGCGGGGGGGAGACCCAGTACTTC.

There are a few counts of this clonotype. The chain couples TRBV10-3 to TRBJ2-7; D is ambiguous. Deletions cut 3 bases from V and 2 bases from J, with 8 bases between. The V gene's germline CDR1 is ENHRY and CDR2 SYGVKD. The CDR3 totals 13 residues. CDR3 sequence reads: CAISEFEPYEQYF. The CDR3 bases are TGTGCCATCAGTGAATTCGAACCCTACGAGCAGTACTTC.

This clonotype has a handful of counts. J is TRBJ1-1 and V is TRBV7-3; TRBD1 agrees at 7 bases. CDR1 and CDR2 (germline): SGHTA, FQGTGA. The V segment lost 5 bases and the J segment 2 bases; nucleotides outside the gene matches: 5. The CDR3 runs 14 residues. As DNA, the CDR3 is TGTGCCAGCAGCGCGGGACAGAAAAACACTGAAGCTTTCTTT. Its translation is CASSAGQKNTEAFF.

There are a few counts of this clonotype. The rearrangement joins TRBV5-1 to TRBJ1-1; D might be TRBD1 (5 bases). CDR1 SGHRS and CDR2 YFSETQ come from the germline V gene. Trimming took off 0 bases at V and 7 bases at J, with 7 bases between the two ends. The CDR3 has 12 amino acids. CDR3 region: CASSLDRREAFF. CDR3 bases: TGCGCCAGCAGCTTGGACAGGCGTGAAGCTTTCTTT.

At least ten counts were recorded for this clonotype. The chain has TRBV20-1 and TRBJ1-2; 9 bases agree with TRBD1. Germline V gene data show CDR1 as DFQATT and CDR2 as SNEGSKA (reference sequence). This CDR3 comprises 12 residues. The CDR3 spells CSATTGGNGYTF. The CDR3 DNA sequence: TGCAGCGCAACTACAGGGGGCAATGGCTACACCTTC.

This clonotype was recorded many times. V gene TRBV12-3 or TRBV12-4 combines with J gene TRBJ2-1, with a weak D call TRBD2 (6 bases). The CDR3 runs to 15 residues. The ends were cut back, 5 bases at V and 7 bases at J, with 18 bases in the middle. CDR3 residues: CASSHKAGRGNEQFF. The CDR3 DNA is TGTGCCAGCAGTCATAAAGCGGGCCGGGGGAATGAGCAGTTCTTC.

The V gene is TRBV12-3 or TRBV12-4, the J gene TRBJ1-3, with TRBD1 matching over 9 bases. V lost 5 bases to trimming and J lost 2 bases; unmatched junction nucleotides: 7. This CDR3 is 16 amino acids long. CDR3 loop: CASSVSGTGTGNTIYF. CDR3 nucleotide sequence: TGTGCCAGCAGTGTATCCGGGACAGGGACTGGAAACACCATATATTTT.

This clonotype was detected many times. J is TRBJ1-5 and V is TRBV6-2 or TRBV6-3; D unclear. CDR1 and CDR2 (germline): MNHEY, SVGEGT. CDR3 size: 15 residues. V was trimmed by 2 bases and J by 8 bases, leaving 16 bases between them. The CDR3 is CASSYTRTRLEPQHF. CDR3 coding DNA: TGTGCCAGCAGTTACACCCGAACAAGACTGGAGCCCCAGCATTTT.

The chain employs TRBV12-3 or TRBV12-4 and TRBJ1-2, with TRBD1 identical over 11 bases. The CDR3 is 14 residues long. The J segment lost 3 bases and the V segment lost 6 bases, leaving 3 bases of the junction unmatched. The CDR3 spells CASRRDRGDYGYTF. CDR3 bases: TGTGCCAGCAGGCGGGACAGGGGGGACTATGGCTACACCTTC.

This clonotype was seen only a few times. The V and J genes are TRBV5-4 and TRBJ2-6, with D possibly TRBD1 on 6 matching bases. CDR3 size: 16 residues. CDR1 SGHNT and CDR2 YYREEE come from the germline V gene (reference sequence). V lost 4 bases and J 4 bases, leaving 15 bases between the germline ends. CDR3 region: CASSQQGWVGANVLTF. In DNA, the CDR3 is TGTGCCAGCAGCCAACAGGGATGGGTGGGGGCCAACGTCCTGACTTTC.

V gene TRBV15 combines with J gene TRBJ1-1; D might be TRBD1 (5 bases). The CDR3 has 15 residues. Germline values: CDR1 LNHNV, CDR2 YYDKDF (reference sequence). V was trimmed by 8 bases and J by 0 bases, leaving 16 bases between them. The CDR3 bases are TGTGCCACCCAACTTGCGACAGCATTGAACACTGAAGCTTTCTTT. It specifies CATQLATALNTEAFF. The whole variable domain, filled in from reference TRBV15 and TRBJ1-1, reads DAMVIQNPRYQVTQFGKPVTLSCSQTLNHNVMYWYQQKSSQAPKLLFHYYDKDFNNEADTPDNFQSRRPNTSFCFLDIRSPGLGDTAMYLCATQLATALNTEAFFGQGTRLTVV.

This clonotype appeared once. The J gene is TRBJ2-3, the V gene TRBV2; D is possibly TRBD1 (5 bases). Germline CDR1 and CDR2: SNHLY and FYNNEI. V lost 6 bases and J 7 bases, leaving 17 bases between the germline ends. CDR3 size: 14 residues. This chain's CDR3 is CASSPGQGSYTQYF. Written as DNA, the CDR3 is TGTGCCAGCAGCCCCGGTCAGGGCTCATATACGCAGTATTTT.

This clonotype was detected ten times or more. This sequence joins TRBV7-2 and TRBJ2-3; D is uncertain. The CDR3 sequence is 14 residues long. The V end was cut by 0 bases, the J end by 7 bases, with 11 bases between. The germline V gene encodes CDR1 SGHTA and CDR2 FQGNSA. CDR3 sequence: CASSLARKLNTQYF. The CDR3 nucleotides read TGTGCCAGCAGCTTAGCCCGTAAACTAAATACGCAGTATTTT.

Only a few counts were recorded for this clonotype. In DNA, the CDR3 is TGCGCCGTCGCGGGGGGCGTATACGAGCAGTACTTC. This translates into CAVAGGVYEQYF. The rearrangement links TRBV20-1 to TRBJ2-7; TRBD2 matches 8 bases. This CDR3 contains 12 residues. Germline V gene lookup returns CDR1 DFQATT and CDR2 SNEGSKA (reference sequence).

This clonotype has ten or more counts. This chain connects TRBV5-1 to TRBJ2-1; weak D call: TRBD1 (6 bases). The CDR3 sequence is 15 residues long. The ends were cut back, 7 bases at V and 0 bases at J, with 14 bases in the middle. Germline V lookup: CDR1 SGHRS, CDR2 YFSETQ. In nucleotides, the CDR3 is TGCGCCAGCCGTCGACAGGTTTTCTCCTACAATGAGCAGTTCTTC. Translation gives CASRRQVFSYNEQFF.

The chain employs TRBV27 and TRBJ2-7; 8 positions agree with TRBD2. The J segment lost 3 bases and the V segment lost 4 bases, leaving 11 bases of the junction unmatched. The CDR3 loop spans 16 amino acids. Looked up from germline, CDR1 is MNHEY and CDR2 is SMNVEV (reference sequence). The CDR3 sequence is CASSSLSGGIHYEQYF. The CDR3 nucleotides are TGTGCCAGCAGTTCACTTTCGGGGGGGATACACTACGAGCAGTACTTC.